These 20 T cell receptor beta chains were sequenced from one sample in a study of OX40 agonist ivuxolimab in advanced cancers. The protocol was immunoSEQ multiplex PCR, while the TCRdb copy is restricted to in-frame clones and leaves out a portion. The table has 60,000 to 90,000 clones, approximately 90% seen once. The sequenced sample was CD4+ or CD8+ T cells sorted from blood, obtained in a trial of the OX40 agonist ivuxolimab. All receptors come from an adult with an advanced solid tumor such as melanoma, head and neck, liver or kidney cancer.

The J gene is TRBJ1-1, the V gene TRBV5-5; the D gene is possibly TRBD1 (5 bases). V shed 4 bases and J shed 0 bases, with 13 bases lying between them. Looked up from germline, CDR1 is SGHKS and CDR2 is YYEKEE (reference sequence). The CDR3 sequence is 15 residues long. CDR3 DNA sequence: TGTGCCAGCAGCCCACGGGACGGGTTGAACACTGAAGCTTTCTTT. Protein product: CASSPRDGLNTEAFF.

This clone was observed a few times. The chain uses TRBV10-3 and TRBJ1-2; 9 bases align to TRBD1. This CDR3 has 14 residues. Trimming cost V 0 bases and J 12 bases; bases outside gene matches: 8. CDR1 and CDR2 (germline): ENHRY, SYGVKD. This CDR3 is CAISESDWTGAHTF. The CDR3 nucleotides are TGTGCCATCAGTGAGTCCGACTGGACAGGGGCACACACCTTC.

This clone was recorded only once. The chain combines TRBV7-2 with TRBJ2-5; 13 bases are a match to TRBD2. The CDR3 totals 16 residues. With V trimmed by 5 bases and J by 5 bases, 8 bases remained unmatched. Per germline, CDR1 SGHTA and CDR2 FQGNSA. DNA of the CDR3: TGTGCCAGCAGCACCGAACTAGCGGGAGGGAAGGAGACCCAGTACTTC. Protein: CASSTELAGGKETQYF.

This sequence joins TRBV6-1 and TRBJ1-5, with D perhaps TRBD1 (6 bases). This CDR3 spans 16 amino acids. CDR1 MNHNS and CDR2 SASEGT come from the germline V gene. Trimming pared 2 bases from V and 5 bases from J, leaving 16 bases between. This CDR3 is CASSEIPGRGDQPQHF. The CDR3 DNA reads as TGTGCCAGCAGTGAAATCCCTGGGAGGGGGGATCAGCCCCAGCATTTT.

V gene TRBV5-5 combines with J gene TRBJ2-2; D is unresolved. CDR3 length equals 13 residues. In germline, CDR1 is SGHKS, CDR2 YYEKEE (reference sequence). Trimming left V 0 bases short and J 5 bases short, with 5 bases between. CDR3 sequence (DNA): TGTGCCAGCAGCTTGGTTCGTACCGGGGAGCTGTTTTTT. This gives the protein CASSLVRTGELFF. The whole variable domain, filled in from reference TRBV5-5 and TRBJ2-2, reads DAGVTQSPTHLIKTRGQQVTLRCSPISGHKSVSWYQQVLGQGPQFIFQYYEKEERGRGNFPDRFSARQFPNYSSELNVNALLLGDSALYLCASSLVRTGELFFGEGSRLTVL.

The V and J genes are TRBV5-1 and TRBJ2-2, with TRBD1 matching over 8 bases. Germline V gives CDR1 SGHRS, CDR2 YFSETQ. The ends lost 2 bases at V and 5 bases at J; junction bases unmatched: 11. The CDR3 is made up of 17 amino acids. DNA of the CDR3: TGCGCCAGCAGCTTAGAACTTTGGACAGGGTCGACCGGGGAGCTGTTTTTT. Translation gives CASSLELWTGSTGELFF. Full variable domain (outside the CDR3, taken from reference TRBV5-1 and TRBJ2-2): KAGVTQTPRYLIKTRGQQVTLSCSPISGHRSVSWYQQTPGQGLQFLFEYFSETQRNKGNFPGRFSGRQFSNSRSEMNVSTLELGDSALYLCASSLELWTGSTGELFFGEGSRLTVL.

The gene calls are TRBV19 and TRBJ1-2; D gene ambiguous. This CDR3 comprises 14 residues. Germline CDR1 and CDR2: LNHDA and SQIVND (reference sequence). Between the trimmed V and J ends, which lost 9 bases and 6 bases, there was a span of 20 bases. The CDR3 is CASTTDTVSNGYTF. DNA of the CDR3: TGTGCCAGCACTACTGACACAGTCAGCAATGGCTACACCTTC.

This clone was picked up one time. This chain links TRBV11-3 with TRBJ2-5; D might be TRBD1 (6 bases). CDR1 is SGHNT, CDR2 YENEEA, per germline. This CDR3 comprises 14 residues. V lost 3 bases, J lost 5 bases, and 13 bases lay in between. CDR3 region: CASSFGGLGETQYF. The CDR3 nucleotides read TGTGCCAGCAGCTTTGGGGGCTTGGGGGAGACCCAGTACTTC. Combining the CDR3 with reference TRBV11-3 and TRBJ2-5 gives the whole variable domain EAGVVQSPRYKIIEKKQPVAFWCNPISGHNTLYWYLQNLGQGPELLIRYENEEAVDDSQLPKDRFSAERLKGVDSTLKIQPAELGDSAVYLCASSFGGLGETQYFGPGTRLLVL.

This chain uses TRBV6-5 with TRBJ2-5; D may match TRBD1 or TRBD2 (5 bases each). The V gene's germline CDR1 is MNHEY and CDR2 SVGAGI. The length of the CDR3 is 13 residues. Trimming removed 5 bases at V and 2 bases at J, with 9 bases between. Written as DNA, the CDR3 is TGTGCCAGCAGTCGGGGCAGTCAAGAGACCCAGTACTTC. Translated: CASSRGSQETQYF.

The CDR3 loop reads CASSLIGGLRTEAFF. The DNA of the CDR3 is TGTGCCAGCAGCTTAATAGGTGGGCTGCGAACTGAAGCTTTCTTT. The V gene is TRBV7-2, the J gene TRBJ1-1, with no clear D. V shed 2 bases and J shed 5 bases, with 15 bases lying between them. The CDR3 loop spans 15 amino acids. Germline assignment: CDR1 SGHTA and CDR2 FQGNSA.

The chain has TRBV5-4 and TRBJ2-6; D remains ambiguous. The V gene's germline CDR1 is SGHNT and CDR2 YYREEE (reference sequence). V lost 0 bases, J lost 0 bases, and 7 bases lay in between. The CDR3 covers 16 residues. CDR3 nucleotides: TGTGCCAGCAGCTTGGCCCTTTTCTCTGGGGCCAACGTCCTGACTTTC. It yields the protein CASSLALFSGANVLTF.

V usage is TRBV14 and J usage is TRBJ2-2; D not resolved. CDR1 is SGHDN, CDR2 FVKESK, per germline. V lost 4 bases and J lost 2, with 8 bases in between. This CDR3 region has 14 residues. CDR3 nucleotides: TGTGCCAGCAGCCCCCTAGTTAACACCGGGGAGCTGTTTTTT. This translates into CASSPLVNTGELFF.

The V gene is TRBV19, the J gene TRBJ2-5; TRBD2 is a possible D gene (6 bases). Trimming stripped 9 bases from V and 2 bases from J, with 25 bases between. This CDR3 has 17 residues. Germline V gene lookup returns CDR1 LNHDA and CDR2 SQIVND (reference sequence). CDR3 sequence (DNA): TGTGCCAGCAAAAAAGGGGTTAACCGGGACTCACAAGAGACCCAGTACTTC. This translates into CASKKGVNRDSQETQYF.

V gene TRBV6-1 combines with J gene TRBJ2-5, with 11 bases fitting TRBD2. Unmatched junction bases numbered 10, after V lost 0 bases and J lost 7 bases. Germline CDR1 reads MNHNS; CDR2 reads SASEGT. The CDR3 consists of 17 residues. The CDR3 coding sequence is TGTGCCAGCAGTGAAGCCTTTGGGACTAGCGGACTACCGACCCAGTACTTC. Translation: CASSEAFGTSGLPTQYF.

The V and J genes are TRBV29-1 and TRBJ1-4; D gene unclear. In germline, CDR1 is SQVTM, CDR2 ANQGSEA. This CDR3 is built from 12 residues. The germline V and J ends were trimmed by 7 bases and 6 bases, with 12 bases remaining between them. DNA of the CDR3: TGCAGCGCTCGAGGGATGTATGAAAAACTGTTTTTT. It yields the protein CSARGMYEKLFF.

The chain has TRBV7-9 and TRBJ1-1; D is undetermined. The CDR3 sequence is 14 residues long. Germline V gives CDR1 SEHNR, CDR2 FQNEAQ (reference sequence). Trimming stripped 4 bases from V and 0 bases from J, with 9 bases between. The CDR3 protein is CASSSTELNTEAFF. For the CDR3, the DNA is TGTGCCAGCAGCTCCACAGAATTGAACACTGAAGCTTTCTTT.

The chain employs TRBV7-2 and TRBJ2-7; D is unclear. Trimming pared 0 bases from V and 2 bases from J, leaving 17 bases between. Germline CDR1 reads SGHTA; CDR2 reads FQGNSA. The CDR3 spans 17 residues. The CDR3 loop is CASSLAPTGLLTYEQYF. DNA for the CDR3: TGTGCCAGCAGCTTAGCGCCAACGGGTCTCCTTACCTACGAGCAGTACTTC.

DNA of the CDR3: TGTGCCAGCAGTGAAGCTCCCCGAGACAGGGTACGCGAGCAGTACTTC. Protein product: CASSEAPRDRVREQYF. The rearrangement uses TRBV2 and TRBJ2-7; 7 nucleotides agree with TRBD1. With 0 bases clipped from V and 6 bases from J, the junction kept 11 bases outside the gene matches. CDR3 length: 16 amino acids. The germline V gene has CDR1 SNHLY and CDR2 FYNNEI.

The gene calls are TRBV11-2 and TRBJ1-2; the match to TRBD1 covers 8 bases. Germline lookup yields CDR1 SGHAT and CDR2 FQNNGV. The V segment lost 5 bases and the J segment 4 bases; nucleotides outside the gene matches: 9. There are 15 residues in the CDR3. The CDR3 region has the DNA TGTGCCAGCAGCCCAACAGGGGGTGGTGGCTATGGCTACACCTTC. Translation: CASSPTGGGGYGYTF.

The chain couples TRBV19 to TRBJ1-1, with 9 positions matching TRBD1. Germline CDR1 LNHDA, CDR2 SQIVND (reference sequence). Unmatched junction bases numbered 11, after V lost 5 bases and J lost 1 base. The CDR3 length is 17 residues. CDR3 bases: TGTGCCAGTAGTCCTAGAGGGACAGGGATGTCGAACACTGAAGCTTTCTTT. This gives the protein CASSPRGTGMSNTEAFF.